This T cell receptor (beta chain) appears in the sequencing data of a study of cytomegalovirus exposure and HLA in healthy donors. Study in general: When 398 donors were genotyped, over 80% of them were found to fall in the Caucasian-associated ancestry cluster. Study-wide points: Among the sequence variants, a highly shared cluster was likely an artifact of sequencing. Among TCR sequences, most were rare, though some public TCRs appeared in many donors.

On this clone: Its target is unknown.

Researchers ran the PCR with 60 Vbeta and 13 Jbeta primers. The repertoire was sequenced with immunoSEQ multiplex PCR; TCRdb's copy has only in-frame clones and lacks some. The sample contains roughly 90,000 clones, 70% to 80% of which appear only once. From germline, CDR1 is MNHEY and CDR2 SMNVEV (reference sequence). CDR3 length: 15 amino acids. Germline trimming cut 10 bases from V and 2 bases from J; bases unmatched to any gene: 8. The clonotype comes from a man aged 30-40 years in good health and CMV-seropositive. The chain carries TRBV27 and TRBJ2-3; 11 positions agree with TRBD2. The sequenced sample was PBMCs. The CDR3 reads CATTLAGGFTDTQYF. CDR3 coding DNA: TGTGCCACTACTCTAGCGGGGGGTTTCACAGATACGCAGTATTTT.